The 3 T cell receptor beta chains presented below share a single source sample, sequenced in a study of Graves' ophthalmopathy and Graves' hyperthyroidism. RNA transcripts were the template, and TCR beta CDR3 regions were amplified from them. An opening RT-PCR round employed HTBI primers and preceded a second-round multiplex PCR. MiXCR, run by TCRdb on the multiplex PCR reads, gives a single entry per CDR3 protein. The table includes 400,000 to 450,000 distinct CDR3 sequences, 20% to 25% detected once. What was sequenced was peripheral blood. The receptors were sampled from a woman younger than 30 with stable Graves' hyperthyroidism.

This clonotype was seen many times. V gene TRBV11-1 combines with J gene TRBJ2-7; D possibly corresponds to TRBD2 (6 bases). This CDR3 comprises 14 residues. The V and J ends lost 1 base and 2 bases respectively, with 9 bases between them. Germline V gives CDR1 SGHAT, CDR2 FQDESV (reference sequence). CDR3 sequence: CASSLVADPYEQYF. For the CDR3, the DNA is TGTGCCAGCAGCTTAGTAGCGGACCCCTACGAGCAGTACTTC.

This chain joins TRBV6-1 and TRBJ1-1; 7 bases fit TRBD1. The junction had 6 bases not matched to a gene; V was cut back by 7 bases and J by 1 base. This CDR3 spans 14 amino acids. Per the germline V gene, CDR1 is MNHNS and CDR2 is SASEGT. CDR3 residues: CASTRTGQNTEAFF. CDR3 nucleotides: TGTGCCAGCACCCGGACAGGTCAGAACACTGAAGCTTTCTTT.

This clonotype was recorded at least ten times. The chain links TRBV29-1 to TRBJ1-2; TRBD1 is a possible D gene (6 bases). The V end was cut by 3 bases, the J end by 6 bases, with 11 bases between. Germline V gene lookup returns CDR1 SQVTM and CDR2 ANQGSEA. The CDR3 is 12 residues long. Here the CDR3 DNA reads TGCAGCGTTGACTACGGGGGCAATGGCTACACCTTC. It translates to CSVDYGGNGYTF.